The sequence of this T cell receptor (beta chain) was determined in a study of early T cells in non-severe SARS-CoV-2 infection. As for the study in general: Bulk RNA isolated from unsorted whole blood underwent sequencing; chains were not paired.

This clonotype was seen ten or more times. What it recognizes is unknown. V was shortened by 1 base and J by 0 bases, with 13 bases between the two germline ends. The CDR3 is 16 amino acids. Study results and caveats: Comparison of clonotypes with VDJdb favored anti-spike CD8 responses while missing private and CD4 specificities.

Unique molecular identifiers were affixed to single, distinct cDNA molecules. One entry per CDR3 protein results from TCRdb running MiXCR on the 5' RACE reads. The sample contains almost 85,000 distinct CDR3 sequences, 12% of which appear only once. J is TRBJ2-7 and V is TRBV12-3 or TRBV12-4; possible D gene TRBD1, 5 bases. This TCR came from an adult who was a healthcare worker with PCR-confirmed SARS-CoV-2 infection or an uninfected control (not recorded which). Sequenced material: whole blood. The CDR3 protein is CASSLGNRLDSYEQYF. In DNA form, the CDR3 reads TGTGCCAGCAGTTTAGGGAACAGGCTAGACTCCTACGAGCAGTACTTC.